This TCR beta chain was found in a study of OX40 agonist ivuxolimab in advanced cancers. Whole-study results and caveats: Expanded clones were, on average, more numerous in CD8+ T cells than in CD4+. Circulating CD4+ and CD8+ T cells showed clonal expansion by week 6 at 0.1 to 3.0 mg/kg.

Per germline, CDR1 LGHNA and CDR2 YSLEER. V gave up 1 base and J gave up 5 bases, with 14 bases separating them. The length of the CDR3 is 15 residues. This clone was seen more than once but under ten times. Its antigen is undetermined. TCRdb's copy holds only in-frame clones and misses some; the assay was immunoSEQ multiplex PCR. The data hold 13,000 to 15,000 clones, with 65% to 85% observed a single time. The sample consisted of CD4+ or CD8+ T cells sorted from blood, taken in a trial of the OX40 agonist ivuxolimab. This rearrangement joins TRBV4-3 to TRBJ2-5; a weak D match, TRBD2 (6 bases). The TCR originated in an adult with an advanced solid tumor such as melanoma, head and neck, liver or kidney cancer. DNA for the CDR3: TGCGCCAGCAGCCAAGTCGGGGGAGCCGTTGAGACCCAGTACTTC. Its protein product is CASSQVGGAVETQYF.